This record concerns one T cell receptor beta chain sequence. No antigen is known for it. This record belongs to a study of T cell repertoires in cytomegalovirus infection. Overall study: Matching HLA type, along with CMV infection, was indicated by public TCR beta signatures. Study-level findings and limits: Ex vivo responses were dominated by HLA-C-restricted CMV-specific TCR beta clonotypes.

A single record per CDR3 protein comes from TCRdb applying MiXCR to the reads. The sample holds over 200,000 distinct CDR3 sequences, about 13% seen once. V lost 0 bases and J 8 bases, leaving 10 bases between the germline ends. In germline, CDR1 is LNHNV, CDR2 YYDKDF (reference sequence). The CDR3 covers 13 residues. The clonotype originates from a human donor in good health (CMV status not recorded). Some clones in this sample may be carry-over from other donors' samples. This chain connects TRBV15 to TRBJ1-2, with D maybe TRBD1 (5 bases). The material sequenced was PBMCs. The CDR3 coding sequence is TGTGCCACCAGCAGAGATCTGGGGGGGGGCTACACCTTC. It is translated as CATSRDLGGGYTF.